This T cell receptor (beta chain) was found in a study of T cell responses to AZD1222 COVID-19 vaccine. Whole-study results and caveats: The donor cohort was predominantly white British with a female majority, and clonal diversity may have been underestimated. Spike-specific TCR breadth and depth grew following two AZD1222 doses. Just a handful of AZD1222 recipients tested seropositive at baseline.

Second doses that came at about 4 or about 12 weeks were put together. Germline CDR1 reads SGHRS; CDR2 reads YFSETQ. V was pared by 4 bases and J by 1 base, with 14 bases between. The CDR3 is 15 residues long. The data were produced by immunoSEQ multiplex PCR, yet TCRdb's version contains in-frame clones alone and is incomplete. The sample includes around 190,000 clones, 88% of them seen just once. Only a few counts were recorded for this clone. Its cognate antigen is unknown. The sample was peripheral blood, taken 28 days after the second AZD1222 dose. This sequence joins TRBV5-1 and TRBJ1-1, with unresolved D. The sequence was collected from an adult who received the AZD1222 COVID-19 vaccine. The DNA of the CDR3 is TGCGCCAGCAGCGCAGCCGGAAGTAGGAACACTGAAGCTTTCTTT. Its protein is CASSAAGSRNTEAFF.